This TCR beta chain was obtained from a study of blood T cell repertoires in COVID-19. Overall study: From the United States, Italy and Spain came samples of acute and convalescent COVID-19.

The CDR3 sequence is 14 residues long. Trimming at V came to 2 bases and at J to 4 bases, leaving 3 bases not matched to a gene. Germline-derived CDR1 and CDR2 are MNHEY and SMNVEV (reference sequence). Source study methods: Estimation of nucleated cell counts relied on the amplification of reference gene primers. Clones were read by immunoSEQ multiplex PCR, and TCRdb kept only the in-frame ones, dropping some. V, J and clone size reflect that table, while D and trimming were determined from the DNA. The sample includes about 72,000 clones, about 90% of them seen just once. The chain employs TRBV27 and TRBJ1-1, with TRBD1 matching over 8 bases. The TCR comes from a human donor in a cohort sampled during active COVID-19. Sequencing input: peripheral blood. CDR3 region: CASSLRTGPTEAFF. Here the CDR3 DNA reads TGTGCCAGCAGTTTAAGGACAGGGCCCACTGAAGCTTTCTTT.